Listed here are 10 T cell receptor beta chains from one sample, sequenced in a study of beta chain features in type 1 diabetes. Reverse transcription of all isolated RNA meant that expressed TCRB transcripts were sequenced. The assay was immunoSEQ multiplex PCR, and TCRdb's table has in-frame clones only and misses some. This table has 40,000 to 55,000 clones, 35% to 55% appearing once. Findings of the study overall: Within each of all four CD4+ subsets, Type 1 diabetes patients had TCRB CDR3s that were moderately but significantly shorter.

These TCRs are of unknown antigen specificity. Sequenced: stem cell memory CD4+ T cells from blood. The receptors come from a man aged 25-45 years with type 1 diabetes.

This chain joins TRBV5-1 and TRBJ2-5; D is unresolved. CDR3 length equals 12 residues. The V gene's germline CDR1 is SGHRS and CDR2 YFSETQ. The germline V and J ends were trimmed by 1 base and 2 bases, with 3 bases remaining between them. CDR3 residues: CASSLTQETQYF. In DNA, the CDR3 is TGCGCCAGCAGCTTGACTCAAGAGACCCAGTACTTC.

The rearrangement uses TRBV18 and TRBJ1-2; the D is unclear. The CDR3 is made up of 14 amino acids. Germline loops: CDR1 KGHSH, CDR2 LQKENI. V was pared by 5 bases and J by 8 bases, with 18 bases between. This chain's CDR3 is CASSNNEQSRGYTF. Written as DNA, the CDR3 is TGTGCCAGCTCAAACAATGAACAGTCGAGAGGCTACACCTTC.

This clone has more than one count but fewer than ten. The J gene is TRBJ1-1, the V gene TRBV2; TRBD1 might be the D (6 bases). The V end was cut by 7 bases, the J end by 2 bases, with 8 bases between. Germline V lookup: CDR1 SNHLY, CDR2 FYNNEI. This CDR3 contains 12 residues. The CDR3 sequence: CASKDSNTEAFF. As DNA, the CDR3 is TGTGCCAGCAAGGACAGTAACACTGAAGCTTTCTTT. Drawing the rest from reference TRBV2 and TRBJ1-1, the complete variable domain is EPEVTQTPSHQVTQMGQEVILRCVPISNHLYFYWYRQILGQKVEFLVSFYNNEISEKSEIFDDQFSVERPDGSNFTLKIRSTKLEDSAMYFCASKDSNTEAFFGQGTRLTVV.

This clone was seen only a few times. The chain employs TRBV5-6 and TRBJ2-5; TRBD1 matches 9 bases. J was trimmed by 4 bases and V by 6 bases; bases with no gene match: 19. Germline CDR1 is SGHDT and CDR2 is YYEEEE. The CDR3 has 18 amino acids. The DNA for the CDR3 is TGTGCCAGCAACCATCAATTACGAACAGGGGGCGCGGGAGAGACCCAGTACTTC. Protein: CASNHQLRTGGAGETQYF.

The chain recombines TRBV28 with TRBJ2-7; D gene ambiguous. The CDR3 is made up of 11 amino acids. V shed 3 bases and J shed 3 bases, with 3 bases lying between them. Germline lookup yields CDR1 MDHEN and CDR2 SYDVKM. In nucleotides, the CDR3 is TGTGCCAGCAGTTTCTACTACGAGCAGTACTTC. As protein: CASSFYYEQYF.

CDR3 bases: TGCGCCAGCAGCCACGGACTAACGGAAAATGAGCAGTTCTTC. Translated, it gives CASSHGLTENEQFF. The chain carries TRBV5-1 and TRBJ2-1; D is possibly TRBD2 (6 bases). The CDR3 spans 14 residues. V was cut by 4 bases and J by 7 bases, with 15 bases left in between. Germline assignment: CDR1 SGHRS and CDR2 YFSETQ.

J is TRBJ2-6 and V is TRBV30; weak D call: TRBD1 (6 bases). This CDR3 contains 14 residues. Trimming removed 3 bases from V and 2 bases from J, with 8 bases in between. Per the germline V gene, CDR1 is GTSNPN and CDR2 is SVGIG (reference sequence). The CDR3 spells CAWRAGAGANVLTF. CDR3 DNA: TGTGCCTGGAGGGCAGGGGCTGGGGCCAACGTCCTGACTTTC.

This clone was seen only once. The chain carries TRBV6-6 and TRBJ2-2, with a possible D match to TRBD2 (5 bases). The V and J ends lost 7 bases and 4 bases respectively, with 7 bases between them. This CDR3 spans 12 amino acids. Per germline, CDR1 MNHNY and CDR2 SVGAGI (reference sequence). CDR3 region: CASTSGTGELFF. In DNA form, the CDR3 reads TGTGCCAGCACGAGCGGCACCGGGGAGCTGTTTTTT.

This sequence joins TRBV7-2 and TRBJ2-1; 9 bases align to TRBD1. V shed 5 bases and J 4 bases; nucleotides not matched to a gene: 12. The CDR3 runs to 17 residues. Germline lookup yields CDR1 SGHTA and CDR2 FQGNSA. Written as DNA, the CDR3 is TGTGCCAGCAGCCTTCGGCCCGGGACAGGGAATTACAATGAGCAGTTCTTC. Amino acid sequence: CASSLRPGTGNYNEQFF.

The genes are TRBV27 and TRBJ2-3; 9 bases map to TRBD2. Germline V gives CDR1 MNHEY, CDR2 SMNVEV (reference sequence). CDR3 size: 14 residues. Trimming removed 3 bases from V and 6 bases from J; junction bases left unmatched: 4. CDR3 residues: CASSLREGLDTQYF. The CDR3 DNA is TGTGCCAGCAGTTTGCGGGAGGGCCTTGATACGCAGTATTTT.